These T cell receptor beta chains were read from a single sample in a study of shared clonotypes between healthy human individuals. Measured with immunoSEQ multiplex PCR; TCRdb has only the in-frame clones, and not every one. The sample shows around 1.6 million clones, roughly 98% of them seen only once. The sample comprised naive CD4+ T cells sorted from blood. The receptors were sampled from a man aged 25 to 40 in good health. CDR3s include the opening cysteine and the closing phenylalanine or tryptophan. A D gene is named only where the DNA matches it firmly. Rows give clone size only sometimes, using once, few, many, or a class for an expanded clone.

CDR3: CASSQWYDSTYEQYF
DNA: TGCGCCAGCAGCCAGTGGTACGATTCGACGTACGAGCAGTACTTC
J: TRBJ2-7
V: TRBV4-1
D: -
size: -

CDR3: CASSPVRLAAYNEQFF
DNA: TGTGCCAGCAGCCCGGTACGGCTAGCAGCTTACAATGAGCAGTTCTTC
J: TRBJ2-1
V: TRBV6-6
D: -
size: -

CDR3: CSVTTGKTTDTQYF
DNA: TGCAGCGTCACGACAGGGAAGACCACAGATACGCAGTATTTT
J: TRBJ2-3
V: TRBV29-1
D: TRBD1
size: -

CDR3: CASSLELAGGRENIQYF
DNA: TGCGCCAGCAGCTTGGAGCTAGCGGGAGGGCGAGAAAACATTCAGTACTTC
J: TRBJ2-4
V: TRBV5-1
D: TRBD2
size: -

CDR3: CASSSGQPEAFF
DNA: TGCGCCAGCAGCTCGGGACAGCCTGAAGCTTTCTTT
J: TRBJ1-1
V: TRBV5-1
D: TRBD1
size: -

CDR3: CASSYPGGRPNHEQYF
DNA: TGTGCCAGCAGTTACCCGGGGGGGAGACCTAACCACGAGCAGTACTTC
J: TRBJ2-7
V: TRBV6-6
D: TRBD2
size: -

CDR3: CASSSPSGPTDTQYF
DNA: TGTGCCAGCAGCTCCCCTAGCGGCCCAACAGATACGCAGTATTTT
J: TRBJ2-3
V: TRBV7-8
D: TRBD2
size: once

CDR3: CATSRIPGGSNQPQHF
DNA: TGTGCCACCAGCAGAATCCCGGGGGGTTCAAATCAGCCCCAGCATTTT
J: TRBJ1-5
V: TRBV15
D: -
size: -

CDR3: CASSSSASASPTFF
DNA: TGTGCCAGCAGCTCGTCGGCTAGCGCCTCCCCAACGTTCTTC
J: TRBJ2-1
V: TRBV7-3
D: -
size: -

CDR3: CASSSSVTGIYEQYF
DNA: TGTGCCAGCAGTTCAAGCGTGACTGGTATCTACGAGCAGTACTTC
J: TRBJ2-7
V: TRBV6-5
D: -
size: -

CDR3: CASSVAGIRTDTQYF
DNA: TGTGCCAGCAGCGTAGCGGGAATAAGGACAGATACGCAGTATTTT
J: TRBJ2-3
V: TRBV9
D: -
size: -

CDR3: CSVEKGSSAWGGGRTDTQYF
DNA: TGCAGCGTTGAAAAGGGGTCTAGCGCGTGGGGGGGAGGTCGCACAGATACGCAGTATTTT
J: TRBJ2-3
V: TRBV29-1
D: TRBD2
size: -

CDR3: CASSLRGSPYNEQFF
DNA: TGTGCCAGCAGCCTCCGGGGTAGCCCCTACAATGAGCAGTTCTTC
J: TRBJ2-1
V: TRBV6-5
D: -
size: -

CDR3: CASSLVGWGYRLSGANVLTF
DNA: TGTGCCAGCAGCTTGGTAGGCTGGGGGTACAGATTATCTGGGGCCAACGTCCTGACTTTC
J: TRBJ2-6
V: TRBV5-4
D: -
size: -

CDR3: CASSLSAGGPGNEQFF
DNA: TGTGCCAGCAGCTTATCCGCGGGAGGGCCGGGAAATGAGCAGTTCTTC
J: TRBJ2-1
V: TRBV7-2
D: TRBD2
size: -

CDR3: CATSRVQGVGTGELFF
DNA: TGTGCCACCAGCAGAGTCCAGGGGGTTGGTACCGGGGAGCTGTTTTTT
J: TRBJ2-2
V: TRBV15
D: TRBD1
size: -

CDR3: CASTTELNTEAFF
DNA: TGTGCCAGCACGACAGAACTGAACACTGAAGCTTTCTTT
J: TRBJ1-1
V: TRBV6-5
D: -
size: -

CDR3: CASIETGGRSNQPQHF
DNA: TGTGCCAGTATAGAGACAGGGGGAAGGAGCAATCAGCCCCAGCATTTT
J: TRBJ1-5
V: TRBV19
D: TRBD1
size: -